This TCR beta chain was profiled in a study of cytomegalovirus exposure and HLA in healthy donors. Germline V gene data show CDR1 as LNHDA and CDR2 as SQIVND (reference sequence). This CDR3 region has 13 residues. Trimming cost V 1 base and J 7 bases; bases outside gene matches: 3. Assay used: immunoSEQ multiplex PCR; TCRdb lists only in-frame clones, some missing. This sample has about 130,000 clones, with 95% to 97% found just once. On this clone: Its antigen is undetermined.

The donors were in the approximately 120-subject validation cohort, distinct from the 666-subject first cohort. Study findings and constraints: The study labeled 180 or so TCR beta chains cytomegalovirus-associated. Whilst most TCR sequences proved rare, a subset of public TCRs occurred across many donors.

The chain recombines TRBV19 with TRBJ1-2; the match to TRBD1 covers 7 bases. Input material: PBMCs. The TCR originated in a man younger than 35 in good health and CMV-seronegative. CDR3 in amino acids: CASSIGGGVGYTF. The CDR3 nucleotides read TGTGCCAGTAGTATAGGAGGGGGCGTTGGCTACACCTTC.